The 7 T cell receptor beta chains below all came from one sample that was sequenced in a study of Ad26.COV2.S vaccination and SARS-CoV-2 variants. The protocol was immunoSEQ multiplex PCR, while the TCRdb copy is restricted to in-frame clones and leaves out a portion. The profile shows some 420,000 clones, more than 75% of them singletons. This sample's treatment: some 20 received Ad26.COV2.S at low or high dose, single or two shots; about 5 received placebo; per-sample allocation not given. Specimens were obtained on day 63 following the first vaccine or placebo injection. Sequenced here: peripheral blood, sampled in a trial of Ad26.COV2.S vaccine versus placebo. The source of these receptors is a person aged 18 to 65 who received the Ad26.COV2.S COVID-19 vaccine or a placebo.

The V gene is TRBV4-2, the J gene TRBJ1-4, with a possible D match to TRBD1 (5 bases). The CDR3 runs to 17 residues. In germline, CDR1 is LGHNA, CDR2 YNFKEQ. V was cut by 0 bases and J by 6 bases, with 17 bases left in between. The chain's CDR3 is CASSQDHVSQGHEKLFF. The CDR3 nucleotides are TGTGCCAGCAGCCAAGATCATGTCAGTCAGGGCCATGAAAAACTGTTTTTT.

The chain couples TRBV7-6 to TRBJ1-6; 10 bases align to TRBD1. With V trimmed by 0 bases and J by 10 bases, 3 bases remained unmatched. The CDR3 loop spans 15 amino acids. CDR1 is SGHVS and CDR2 is FNYEAQ in the germline V gene. For the CDR3, the DNA is TGTGCCAGCAGCTTAGCGGGACAGGGGAACTCACCCCTCCACTTT. Translation: CASSLAGQGNSPLHF.

The CDR3 spells CASSLGHNYSNQPQHF. The CDR3 DNA reads TGTGCCAGCAGTCTGGGACACAATTATAGCAATCAGCCCCAGCATTTT. The chain couples TRBV28 to TRBJ1-5; D perhaps matches TRBD1 (6 bases). CDR1 is MDHEN and CDR2 is SYDVKM in the germline V gene. V lost 5 bases and J 0 bases, leaving 14 bases between the germline ends. The CDR3 has 16 residues.

This clone appeared a few times. The genes are TRBV14 and TRBJ2-7; 7 bases match TRBD1. Germline V gene data show CDR1 as SGHDN and CDR2 as FVKESK. The CDR3 contains 15 residues. Trimming at V came to 2 bases and at J to 1 base, leaving 5 bases not matched to a gene. CDR3 amino acids: CASSQLRGLSYEQYF. The DNA of the CDR3 is TGTGCCAGCAGCCAACTGAGGGGGCTGTCCTACGAGCAGTACTTC.

The chain joins TRBV15 to TRBJ1-1, with a tentative D call TRBD1 (6 bases). CDR1 is LNHNV, CDR2 YYDKDF, per germline (reference sequence). The CDR3 has 15 amino acids. Trimming stripped 1 base from V and 4 bases from J, with 13 bases between. CDR3 sequence reads: CATSRAPDSFTEAFF. The CDR3 region has the DNA TGTGCCACCAGCAGAGCCCCGGACAGCTTCACTGAAGCTTTCTTT.

CDR3 residues: CASSLDVAGGSYNEQFF. CDR3 nucleotide sequence: TGTGCCAGCAGCTTAGATGTGGCGGGGGGCTCCTACAATGAGCAGTTCTTC. The chain has TRBV7-2 and TRBJ2-1; 8 nucleotides match TRBD2. The trim removed 1 base at V and 0 bases at J, leaving 5 bases unmatched. The CDR3 has 17 residues. Per germline, CDR1 SGHTA and CDR2 FQGNSA.

CDR3 protein: CASSLSEQYF. In DNA, the CDR3 is TGTGCCAGCAGCTTAAGCGAGCAGTACTTC. The chain couples TRBV11-2 to TRBJ2-7; D uncertain. V was shortened by 2 bases and J by 6 bases, with 2 bases between the two germline ends. The CDR3 extends over 10 amino acids. Germline assignment: CDR1 SGHAT and CDR2 FQNNGV. The variable domain in full, with the rest retrieved from reference TRBV11-2 and TRBJ2-7, is EAGVAQSPRYKIIEKRQSVAFWCNPISGHATLYWYQQILGQGPKLLIQFQNNGVVDDSQLPKDRFSAERLKGVDSTLKIQPAKLEDSAVYLCASSLSEQYFGPGTRLTVT.